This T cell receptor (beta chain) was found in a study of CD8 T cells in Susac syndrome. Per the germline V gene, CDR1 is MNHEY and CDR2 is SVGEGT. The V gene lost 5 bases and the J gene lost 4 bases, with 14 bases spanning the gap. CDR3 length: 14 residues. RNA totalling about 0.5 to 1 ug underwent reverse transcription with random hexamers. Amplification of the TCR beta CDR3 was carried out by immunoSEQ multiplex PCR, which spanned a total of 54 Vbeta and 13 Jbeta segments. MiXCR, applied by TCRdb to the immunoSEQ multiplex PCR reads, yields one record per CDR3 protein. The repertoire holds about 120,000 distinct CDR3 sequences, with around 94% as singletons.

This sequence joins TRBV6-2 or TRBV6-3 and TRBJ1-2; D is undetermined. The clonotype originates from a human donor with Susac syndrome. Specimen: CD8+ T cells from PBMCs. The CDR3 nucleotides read TGTGCCAGCAGTCTACTCCAGCGACCCTATGGCTACACCTTC. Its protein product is CASSLLQRPYGYTF.